This TCR beta chain was documented in a study of naive and memory T cell subsets. The beta constant-region primer was an equimolar mix of two oligonucleotides covering TRBC1 and TRBC2. Ligated cDNA was amplified by four rounds of PCR with nested alpha and beta constant-region primers and SP2. An oligonucleotide with the SP2 primer and a 12-nucleotide UMI was ligated to the cDNA 3' end. TCRdb analysed the UMI-ligation and nested PCR reads with MiXCR anew, one entry per CDR3 protein. The table lists tens of thousands of distinct CDR3 sequences, roughly 9.3% of them singletons. Cells stained for CD3, CD4, CD8, CD45RA and CD27 were sorted into four subsets. Germline values: CDR1 SGDLS, CDR2 YYNGEE. This CDR3 comprises 13 residues. The germline V and J ends were trimmed by 2 bases and 5 bases, with 10 bases remaining between them. This clonotype was recorded a few times.

The rearrangement links TRBV9 to TRBJ2-5, with D tentatively TRBD1 (5 bases). This receptor was identified in a human donor in good health. Material for sequencing was naive CD8+ T cells from blood. DNA of the CDR3: TGTGCCAGCAGCGTCAGGGTACGTGAGACCCAGTACTTC. Its translation: CASSVRVRETQYF.